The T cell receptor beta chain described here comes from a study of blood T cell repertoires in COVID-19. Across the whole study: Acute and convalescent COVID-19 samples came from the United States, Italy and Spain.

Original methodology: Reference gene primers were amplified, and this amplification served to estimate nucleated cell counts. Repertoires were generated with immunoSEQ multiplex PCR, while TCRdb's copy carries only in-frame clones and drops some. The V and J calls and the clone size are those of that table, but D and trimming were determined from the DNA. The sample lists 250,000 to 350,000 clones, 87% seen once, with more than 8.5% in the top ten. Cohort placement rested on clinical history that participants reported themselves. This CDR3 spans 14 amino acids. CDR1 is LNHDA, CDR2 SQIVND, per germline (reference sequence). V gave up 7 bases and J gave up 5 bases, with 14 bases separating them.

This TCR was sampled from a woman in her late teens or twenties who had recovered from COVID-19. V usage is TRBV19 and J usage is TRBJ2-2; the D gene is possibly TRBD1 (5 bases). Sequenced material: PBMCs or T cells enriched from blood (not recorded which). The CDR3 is CASNGRADTGELFF. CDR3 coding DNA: TGTGCCAGTAATGGCAGGGCTGATACCGGGGAGCTGTTTTTT.